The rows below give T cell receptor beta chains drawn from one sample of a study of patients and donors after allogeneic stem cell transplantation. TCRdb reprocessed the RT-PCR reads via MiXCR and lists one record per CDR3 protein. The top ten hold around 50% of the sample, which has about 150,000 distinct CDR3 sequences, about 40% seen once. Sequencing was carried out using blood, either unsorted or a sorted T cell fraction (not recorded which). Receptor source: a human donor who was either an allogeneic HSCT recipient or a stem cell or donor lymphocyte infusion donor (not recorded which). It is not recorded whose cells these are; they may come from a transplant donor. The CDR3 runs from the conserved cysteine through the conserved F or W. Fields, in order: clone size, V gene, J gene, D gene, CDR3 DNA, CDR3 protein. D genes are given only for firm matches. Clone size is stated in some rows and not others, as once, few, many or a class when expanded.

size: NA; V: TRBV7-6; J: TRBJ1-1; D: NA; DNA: TGTGCCAGCAGGGATGGGGGCACTGAAGCTTTCTTT; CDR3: CASRDGGTEAFF
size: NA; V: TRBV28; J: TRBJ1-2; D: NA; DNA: TGTGCCAGCACCCCCTGGGGGGGAAACTATGGCTACACCTTC; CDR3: CASTPWGGNYGYTF
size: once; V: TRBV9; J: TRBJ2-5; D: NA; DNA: TGTGCCAGCAGCGTGCGATCTACAGGGTCCAGACAAGAGACCCAGTACTTC; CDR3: CASSVRSTGSRQETQYF
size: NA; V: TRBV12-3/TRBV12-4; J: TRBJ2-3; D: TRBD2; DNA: TGTGCCAGCAGTTTTAGTAGCGGGGGGCCGGATACGCAGTATTTT; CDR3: CASSFSSGGPDTQYF
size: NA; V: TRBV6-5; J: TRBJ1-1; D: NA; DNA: TGTGCCAGTCGGGGACCGGGACAAAAGGGCACTGAAGCTTTCTTT; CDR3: CASRGPGQKGTEAFF
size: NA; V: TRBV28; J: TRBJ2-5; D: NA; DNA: TGTGCCAGCAGTTATGAGGGGCGCCCCTCCGGAGAGACCCAGTACTTC; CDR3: CASSYEGRPSGETQYF
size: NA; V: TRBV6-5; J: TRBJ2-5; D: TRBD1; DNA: TGTGCCAGCAGTTCCCTCGACAGGGCCAGGACCCAGTACTTC; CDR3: CASSSLDRARTQYF
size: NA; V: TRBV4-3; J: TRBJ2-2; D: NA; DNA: TGCGCCAGCAGCTATCGTTGGGGGCCTGCAGCCCAGAACACCGGGGAGCTGTTTTTT; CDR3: CASSYRWGPAAQNTGELFF
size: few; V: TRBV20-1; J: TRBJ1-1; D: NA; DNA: TGCAGTGCTAGAGCCCGGTCGGGGGGGTTGAACACTGAAGCTTTCTTT; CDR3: CSARARSGGLNTEAFF
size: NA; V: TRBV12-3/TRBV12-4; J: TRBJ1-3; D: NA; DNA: TGTGCCAGCAGCCTTGACGGGGTCGGAAACACCATATATTTT; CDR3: CASSLDGVGNTIYF
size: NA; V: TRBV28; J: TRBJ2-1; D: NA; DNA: TGTGCCAGCAGTTTAACGGGGTTACGGAATGAGCAGTTCTTC; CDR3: CASSLTGLRNEQFF
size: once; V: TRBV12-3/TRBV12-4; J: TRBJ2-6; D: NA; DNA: TGTGCCAGCAGTTTTGGTTTAATTGGGGCCAACGTCCTGACTTTC; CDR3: CASSFGLIGANVLTF
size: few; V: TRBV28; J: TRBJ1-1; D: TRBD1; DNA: TGTGCCAGCAGTCTAGGGGGCGCAGGGGGCACTGAAGCTTTCTTT; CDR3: CASSLGGAGGTEAFF
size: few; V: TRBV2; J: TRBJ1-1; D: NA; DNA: TGTGCCAGCAGTGTACAGGGGAACACTGAAGCTTTCTTT; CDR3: CASSVQGNTEAFF
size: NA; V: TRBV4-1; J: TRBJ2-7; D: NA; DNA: TGCGCCAGCAGCCTAGAAGCAGTGACCTACGAGCAGTACTTC; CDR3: CASSLEAVTYEQYF
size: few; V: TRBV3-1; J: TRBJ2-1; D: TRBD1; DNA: TGTGCCAGCAGCCCGAAGAGATGGGACAGTAGTGAGCAGTTCTTC; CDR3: CASSPKRWDSSEQFF
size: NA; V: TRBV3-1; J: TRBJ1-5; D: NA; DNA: TGTGCCAGCAGCCAAGATCCGGGTTACAATCAGCCCCAGCATTTT; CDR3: CASSQDPGYNQPQHF
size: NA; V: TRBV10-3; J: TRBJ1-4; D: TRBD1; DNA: TGTGCCACTGGGACAGCCTCCCGGGATGAAAAACTGTTTTTT; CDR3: CATGTASRDEKLFF
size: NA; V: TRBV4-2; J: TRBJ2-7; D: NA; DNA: TGTGCCAGCAGCCGCGGACCCTTCTACGAGCAGTACTTC; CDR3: CASSRGPFYEQYF
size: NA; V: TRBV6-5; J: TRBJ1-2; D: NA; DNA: TGTGCCAGCAGTTACTCGGCAGGGACTTCGAACTATGGCTACACCTTC; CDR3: CASSYSAGTSNYGYTF
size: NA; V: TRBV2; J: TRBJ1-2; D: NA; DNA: TGTGCCAGCATAGAGGACGGAACCTATGGCTACACCTTC; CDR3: CASIEDGTYGYTF
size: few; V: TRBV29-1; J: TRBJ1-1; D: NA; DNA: TGCAGCGTTGAAGAGTCAGGGTTACGAGCTTTCTTT; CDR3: CSVEESGLRAFF
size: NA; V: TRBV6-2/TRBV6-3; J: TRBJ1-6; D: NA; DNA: TGTGCCAGCAGCCGGAGTGGGGGGGCGAGATCACCCCTCCACTTT; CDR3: CASSRSGGARSPLHF
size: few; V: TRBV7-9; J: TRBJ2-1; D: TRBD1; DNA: TGTGCCAGCAGCTCCACCCCCGACAGGGGGTCCTACAATGAGCAGTTCTTC; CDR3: CASSSTPDRGSYNEQFF
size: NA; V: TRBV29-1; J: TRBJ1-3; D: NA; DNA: TGCAGCGTTGGGGTCACAGGGAGCTCTGGAAACACCATATATTTT; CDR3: CSVGVTGSSGNTIYF
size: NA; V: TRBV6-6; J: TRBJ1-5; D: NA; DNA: TGTGCCAGCACCGGAGGGGGAGGGAGCAATCAGCCCCAGCATTTT; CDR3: CASTGGGGSNQPQHF
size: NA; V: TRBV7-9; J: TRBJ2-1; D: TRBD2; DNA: TGTGCCAGCAGCCCCTCCTTACTAGCGGGGGGCCTCAATGAGCAGTTCTTC; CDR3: CASSPSLLAGGLNEQFF
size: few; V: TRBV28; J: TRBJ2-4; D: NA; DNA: TGTGCCAGCAGTTCCGATCCCATTCAGTACTTC; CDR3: CASSSDPIQYF
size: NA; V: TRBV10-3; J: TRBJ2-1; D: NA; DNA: TGTGCCATCAGTGACCTGGGAAATGAGCAGTTCTTC; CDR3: CAISDLGNEQFF
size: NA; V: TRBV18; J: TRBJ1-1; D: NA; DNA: TGTGCCAGCTCACCAGTTGGGGCGGGTAACACTGAAGCTTTCTTT; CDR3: CASSPVGAGNTEAFF
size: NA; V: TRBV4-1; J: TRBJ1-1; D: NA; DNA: TGCGCCAGCAGCCTGAGTATCAACACTGAAGCTTTCTTT; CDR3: CASSLSINTEAFF
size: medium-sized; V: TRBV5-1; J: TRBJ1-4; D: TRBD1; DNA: TGCGCCAGCAGCTCCGACAGGGCCCCTAATGAAAAACTGTTTTTT; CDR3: CASSSDRAPNEKLFF
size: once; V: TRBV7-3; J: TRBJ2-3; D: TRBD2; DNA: TGTGCCAGCAGCATGGAAGCGGGGGGGCTGCCAGATACGCAGTATTTT; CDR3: CASSMEAGGLPDTQYF
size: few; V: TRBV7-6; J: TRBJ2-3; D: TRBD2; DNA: TGTGCCAGCAGCCCCCTAGCGGGGGGGCTGACAGATACGCAGTATTTT; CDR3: CASSPLAGGLTDTQYF
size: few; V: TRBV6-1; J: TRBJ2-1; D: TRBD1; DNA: TGTGCCAGCAGTGAACCAGGGGGCTACCCATACAATGAGCAGTTCTTC; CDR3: CASSEPGGYPYNEQFF
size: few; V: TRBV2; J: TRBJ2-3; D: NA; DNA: TGTGCCAGCAGGAGGTTCACAGATACGCAGTATTTT; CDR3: CASRRFTDTQYF
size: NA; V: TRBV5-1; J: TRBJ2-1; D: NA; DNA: TGCGCCAGCAGCGTTAGTGGGAGAGCAAATGAGCAGTTCTTC; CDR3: CASSVSGRANEQFF
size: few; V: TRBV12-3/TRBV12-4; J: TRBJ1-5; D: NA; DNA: TGTGCCAGCACCAAGGGGGGACTTGGACAGCATAGCAATCAGCCCCAGCATTTT; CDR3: CASTKGGLGQHSNQPQHF
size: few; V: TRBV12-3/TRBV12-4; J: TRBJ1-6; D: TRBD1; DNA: TGTGCCAGCAGTTTAGGGGGACAGGCCAATTCACCCCTCCACTTT; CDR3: CASSLGGQANSPLHF
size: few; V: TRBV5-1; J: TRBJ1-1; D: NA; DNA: TGCGCCAGCAGCTTGGGGGACGGGACGAACACTGAAGCTTTCTTT; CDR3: CASSLGDGTNTEAFF
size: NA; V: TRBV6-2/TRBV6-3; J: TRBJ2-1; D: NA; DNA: TGTGCCAGCAGTGACGGGGTTGAGCAGTTCTTC; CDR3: CASSDGVEQFF
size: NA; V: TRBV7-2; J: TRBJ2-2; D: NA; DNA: TGTGCCAGCAGCTCCTCAGGGGGGAGGGAGCTGTTTTTT; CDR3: CASSSSGGRELFF
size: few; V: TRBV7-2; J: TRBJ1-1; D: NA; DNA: TGTGCCAGCAGCTTTCAGGGGAGGACTGAAGCTTTCTTT; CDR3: CASSFQGRTEAFF
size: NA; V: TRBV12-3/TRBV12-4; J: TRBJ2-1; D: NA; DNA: TGTGCCAGCAGTCAGGAGGGGAGGAATGAGCAGTTCTTC; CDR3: CASSQEGRNEQFF
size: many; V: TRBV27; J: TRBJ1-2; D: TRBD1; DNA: TGTGCCAGCAGTCTAGGACAGGGTTATGGCTACACCTTC; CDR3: CASSLGQGYGYTF
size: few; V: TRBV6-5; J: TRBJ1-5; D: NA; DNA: TGTGCCAGCAGTTACTCGGTCGGCAATCAGCCCCAGCATTTT; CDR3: CASSYSVGNQPQHF
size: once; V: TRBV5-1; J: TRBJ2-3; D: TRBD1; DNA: TGCGCCAGCAGCGTTGCCGGGACAGCGGCAGATACGCAGTATTTT; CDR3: CASSVAGTAADTQYF
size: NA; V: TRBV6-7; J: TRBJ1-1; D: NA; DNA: TGTGCCAGCAGCCCCCGGGGTCCCGCAGCTTTCTTT; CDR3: CASSPRGPAAFF
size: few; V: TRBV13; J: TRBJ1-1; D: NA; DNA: TGTGCCAGCAGCCCCCATGGGGGGCTCGAAGCTTTCTTT; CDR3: CASSPHGGLEAFF
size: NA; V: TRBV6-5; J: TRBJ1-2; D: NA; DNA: TGTGCCAGCAGTTACTCGACGGCAGGGACTCACTATGGCTACACCTTC; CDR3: CASSYSTAGTHYGYTF
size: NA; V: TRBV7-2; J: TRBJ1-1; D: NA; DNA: TGTGCCAGCAGCTTGAGAGGCGGGGAGAACACTGAAGCTTTCTTT; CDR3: CASSLRGGENTEAFF
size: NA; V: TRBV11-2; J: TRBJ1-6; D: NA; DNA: TGTGCCAGCGGCCAGCGGCAGGGAGGGGATTCACCCCTCCACTTT; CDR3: CASGQRQGGDSPLHF